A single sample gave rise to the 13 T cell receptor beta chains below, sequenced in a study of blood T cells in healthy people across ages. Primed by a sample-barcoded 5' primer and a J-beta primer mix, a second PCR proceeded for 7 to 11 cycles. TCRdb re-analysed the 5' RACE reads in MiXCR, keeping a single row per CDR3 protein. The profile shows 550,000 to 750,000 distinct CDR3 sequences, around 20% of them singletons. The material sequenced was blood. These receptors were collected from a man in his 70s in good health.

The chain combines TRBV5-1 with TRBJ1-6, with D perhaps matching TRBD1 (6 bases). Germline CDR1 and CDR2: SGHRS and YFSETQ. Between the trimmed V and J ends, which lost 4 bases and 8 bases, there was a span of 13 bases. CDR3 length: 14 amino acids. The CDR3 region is CASSREQGDSPLHF. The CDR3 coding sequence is TGCGCCAGCAGCCGCGAACAGGGCGATTCACCCCTCCACTTT.

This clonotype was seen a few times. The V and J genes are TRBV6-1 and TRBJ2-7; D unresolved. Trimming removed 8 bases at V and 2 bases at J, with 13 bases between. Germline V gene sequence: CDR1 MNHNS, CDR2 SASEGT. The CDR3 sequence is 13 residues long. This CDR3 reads CASVSATPYEQYF. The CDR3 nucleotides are TGTGCCAGCGTCAGCGCCACTCCCTACGAGCAGTACTTC.

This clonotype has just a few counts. This CDR3 reads CASSKPRTGAGANVLTF. In DNA form, the CDR3 reads TGTGCCAGCAGTAAACCGCGGACAGGGGCTGGGGCCAACGTCCTGACTTTC. The chain combines TRBV6-2 or TRBV6-3 with TRBJ2-6, with TRBD1 matching over 9 bases. With V trimmed by 5 bases and J by 2 bases, 7 bases remained unmatched. The CDR3 covers 17 residues. Germline CDR1 reads MNHEY; CDR2 reads SVGEGT.

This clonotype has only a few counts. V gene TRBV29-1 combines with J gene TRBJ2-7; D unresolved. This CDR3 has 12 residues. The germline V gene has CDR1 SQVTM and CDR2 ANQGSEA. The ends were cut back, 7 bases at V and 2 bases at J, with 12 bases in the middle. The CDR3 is CSARVTAYEQYF. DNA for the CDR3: TGCAGCGCCCGAGTCACAGCCTACGAGCAGTACTTC.

CDR3 sequence: CASSQGSGDTQYF. In DNA form, the CDR3 reads TGTGCCAGCAGCCAAGGTAGTGGAGATACGCAGTATTTT. J is TRBJ2-3 and V is TRBV3-1; D is unresolved. The CDR3 covers 13 residues. The germline V gene has CDR1 LGHDT and CDR2 YNNKEL (reference sequence). V lost 1 base, J lost 5 bases, and 7 bases lay in between.

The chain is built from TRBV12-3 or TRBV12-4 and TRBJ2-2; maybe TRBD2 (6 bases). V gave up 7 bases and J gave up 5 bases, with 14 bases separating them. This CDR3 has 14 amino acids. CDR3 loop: CASIPGLQTGELFF. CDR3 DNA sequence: TGTGCCAGCATTCCGGGACTGCAAACCGGGGAGCTGTTTTTT.

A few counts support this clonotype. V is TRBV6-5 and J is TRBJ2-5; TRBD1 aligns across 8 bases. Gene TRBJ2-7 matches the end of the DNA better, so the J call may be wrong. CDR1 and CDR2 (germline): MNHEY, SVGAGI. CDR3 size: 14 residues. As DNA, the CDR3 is TGTGCCAGCAGGGCGCCGGACAGGGTCCACGAGCAGTACTTC. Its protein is CASRAPDRVHEQYF.

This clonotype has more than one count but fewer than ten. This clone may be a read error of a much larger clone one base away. The CDR3 sequence is CASSLWGAYNEQFF. CDR3 coding DNA: TGCGCCAGCAGCTTATGGGGGGCCTACAATGAGCAGTTCTTC. The chain uses TRBV5-1 and TRBJ2-1; D possibly corresponds to TRBD2 (6 bases). CDR1 and CDR2 (germline): SGHRS, YFSETQ. The V end was cut by 2 bases, the J end by 2 bases, with 8 bases between. This CDR3 contains 14 residues.

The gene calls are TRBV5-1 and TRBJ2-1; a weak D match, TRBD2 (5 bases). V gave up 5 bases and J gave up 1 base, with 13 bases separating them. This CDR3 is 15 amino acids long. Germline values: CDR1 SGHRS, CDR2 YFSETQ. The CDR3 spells CASRLNLASYNEQFF. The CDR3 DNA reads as TGCGCCAGCAGGTTGAACTTAGCGTCCTACAATGAGCAGTTCTTC.

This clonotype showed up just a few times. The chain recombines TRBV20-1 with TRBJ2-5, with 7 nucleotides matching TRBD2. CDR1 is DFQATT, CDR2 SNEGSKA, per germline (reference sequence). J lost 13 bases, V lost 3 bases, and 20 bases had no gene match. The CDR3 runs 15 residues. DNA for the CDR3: TGCAGTGCTAGGAACCCTCTCAGCGGGAACTACGAGCGGTACTTC. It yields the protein CSARNPLSGNYERYF.

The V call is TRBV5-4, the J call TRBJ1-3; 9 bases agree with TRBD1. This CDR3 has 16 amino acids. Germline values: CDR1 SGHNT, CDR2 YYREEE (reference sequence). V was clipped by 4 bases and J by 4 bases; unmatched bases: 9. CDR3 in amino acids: CASSPDRTGAGNTIYF. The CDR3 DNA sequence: TGTGCCAGCAGCCCCGACCGGACAGGGGCGGGAAACACCATATATTTT.

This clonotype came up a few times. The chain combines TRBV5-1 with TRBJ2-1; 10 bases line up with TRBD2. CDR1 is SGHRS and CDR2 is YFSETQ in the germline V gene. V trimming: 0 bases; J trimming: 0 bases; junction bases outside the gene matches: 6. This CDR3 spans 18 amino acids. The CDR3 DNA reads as TGCGCCAGCAGCTTGGGGCTAGCGGGAGCCCTCTCCTACAATGAGCAGTTCTTC. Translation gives CASSLGLAGALSYNEQFF.

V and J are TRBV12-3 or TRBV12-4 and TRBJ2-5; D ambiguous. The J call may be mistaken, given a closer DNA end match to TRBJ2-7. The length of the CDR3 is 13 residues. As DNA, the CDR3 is TGTGCCAGCAGAACCGGGTCCTTCTACGAGCAGTACTTC. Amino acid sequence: CASRTGSFYEQYF.